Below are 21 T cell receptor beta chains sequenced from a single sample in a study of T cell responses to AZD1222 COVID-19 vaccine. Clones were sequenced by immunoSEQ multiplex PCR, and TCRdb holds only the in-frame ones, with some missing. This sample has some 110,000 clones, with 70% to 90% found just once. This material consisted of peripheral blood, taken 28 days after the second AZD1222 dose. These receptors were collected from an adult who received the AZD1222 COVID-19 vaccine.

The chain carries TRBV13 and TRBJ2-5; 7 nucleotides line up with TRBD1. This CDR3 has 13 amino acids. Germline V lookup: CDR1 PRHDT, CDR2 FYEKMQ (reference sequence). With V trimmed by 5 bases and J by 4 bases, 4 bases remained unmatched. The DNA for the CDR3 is TGTGCCAGCAGCGAGACAGGGTTAGAGACCCAGTACTTC. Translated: CASSETGLETQYF. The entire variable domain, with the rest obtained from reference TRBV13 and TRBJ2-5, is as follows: AAGVIQSPRHLIKEKRETATLKCYPIPRHDTVYWYQQGPGQDPQFLISFYEKMQSDKGSIPDRFSAQQFSDYHSELNMSSLELGDSALYFCASSETGLETQYFGPGTRLLVL.

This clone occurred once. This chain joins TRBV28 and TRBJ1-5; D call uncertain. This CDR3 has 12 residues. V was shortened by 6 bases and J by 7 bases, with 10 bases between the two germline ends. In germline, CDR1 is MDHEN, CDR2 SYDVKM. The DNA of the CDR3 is TGTGCCAGCAGAACAGCGGGGCAGCCCCAGCATTTT. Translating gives CASRTAGQPQHF.

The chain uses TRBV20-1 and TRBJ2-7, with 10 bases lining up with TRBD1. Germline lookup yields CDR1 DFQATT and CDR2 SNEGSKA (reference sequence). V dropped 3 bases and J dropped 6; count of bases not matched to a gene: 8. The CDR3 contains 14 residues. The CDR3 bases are TGCAGTGCTAGTAAGGGACAGGGGTTGGGCGAGCAGTACTTC. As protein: CSASKGQGLGEQYF.

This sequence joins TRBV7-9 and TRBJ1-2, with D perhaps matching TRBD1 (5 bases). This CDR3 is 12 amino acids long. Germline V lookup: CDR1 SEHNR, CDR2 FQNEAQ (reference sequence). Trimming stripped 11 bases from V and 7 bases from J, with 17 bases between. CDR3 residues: CAPRDLGVGYTF. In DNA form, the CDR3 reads TGTGCCCCCCGGGACCTTGGGGTTGGCTACACCTTC.

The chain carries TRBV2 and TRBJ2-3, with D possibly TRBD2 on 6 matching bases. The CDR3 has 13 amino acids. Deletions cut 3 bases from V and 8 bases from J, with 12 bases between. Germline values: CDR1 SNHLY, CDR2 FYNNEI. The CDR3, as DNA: TGTGCCAGCAGTGAGTCGCGGAGGGGTACGCAGTATTTT. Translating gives CASSESRRGTQYF.

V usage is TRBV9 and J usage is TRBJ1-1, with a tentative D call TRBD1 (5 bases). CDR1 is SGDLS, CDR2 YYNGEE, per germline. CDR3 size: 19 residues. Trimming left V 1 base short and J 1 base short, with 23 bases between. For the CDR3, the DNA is TGTGCCAGCAGCGTACGAATATTAGGTCCAGGGTGGGGGAACACTGAAGCTTTCTTT. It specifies CASSVRILGPGWGNTEAFF.

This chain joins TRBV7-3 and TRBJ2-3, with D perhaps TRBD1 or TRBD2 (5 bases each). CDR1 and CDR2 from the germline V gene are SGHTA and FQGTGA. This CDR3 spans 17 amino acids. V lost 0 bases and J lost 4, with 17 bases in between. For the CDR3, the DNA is TGTGCCAGCAGCTTAACGGGGGTGGCCAGGTCCTCAGATACGCAGTATTTT. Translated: CASSLTGVARSSDTQYF.

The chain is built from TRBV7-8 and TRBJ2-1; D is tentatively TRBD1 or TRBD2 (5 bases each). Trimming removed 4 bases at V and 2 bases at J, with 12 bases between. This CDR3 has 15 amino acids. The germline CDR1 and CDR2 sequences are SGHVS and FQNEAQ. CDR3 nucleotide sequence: TGTGCCAGCAGCTCGGTAGGGGACCCCTACAATGAGCAGTTCTTC. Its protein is CASSSVGDPYNEQFF.

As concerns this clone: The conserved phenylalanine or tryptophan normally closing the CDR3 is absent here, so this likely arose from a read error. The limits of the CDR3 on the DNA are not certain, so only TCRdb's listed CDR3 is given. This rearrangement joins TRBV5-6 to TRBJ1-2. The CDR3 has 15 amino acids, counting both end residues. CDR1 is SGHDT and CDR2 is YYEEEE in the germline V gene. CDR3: CASSLFGGGAVDDYQ.

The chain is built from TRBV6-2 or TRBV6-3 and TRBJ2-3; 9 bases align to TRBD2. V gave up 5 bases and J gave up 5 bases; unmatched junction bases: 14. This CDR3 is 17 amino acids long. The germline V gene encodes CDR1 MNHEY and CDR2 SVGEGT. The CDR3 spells CASSPFLAGRLGDTQYF. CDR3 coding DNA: TGTGCCAGCAGTCCCTTCCTAGCGGGGAGATTGGGAGATACGCAGTATTTT.

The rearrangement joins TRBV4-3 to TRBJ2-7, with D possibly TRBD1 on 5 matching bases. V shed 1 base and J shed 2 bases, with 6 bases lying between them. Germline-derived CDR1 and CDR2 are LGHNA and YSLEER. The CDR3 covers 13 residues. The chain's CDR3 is CASSQGQPYEQYF. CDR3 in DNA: TGCGCCAGCAGCCAAGGACAGCCCTACGAGCAGTACTTC.

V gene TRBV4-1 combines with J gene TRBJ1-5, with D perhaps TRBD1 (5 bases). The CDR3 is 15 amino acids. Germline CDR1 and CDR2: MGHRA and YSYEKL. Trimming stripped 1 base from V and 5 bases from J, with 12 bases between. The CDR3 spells CASSQVRGGDQPQHF. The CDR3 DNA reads TGCGCCAGCAGCCAAGTGCGGGGCGGAGATCAGCCCCAGCATTTT.

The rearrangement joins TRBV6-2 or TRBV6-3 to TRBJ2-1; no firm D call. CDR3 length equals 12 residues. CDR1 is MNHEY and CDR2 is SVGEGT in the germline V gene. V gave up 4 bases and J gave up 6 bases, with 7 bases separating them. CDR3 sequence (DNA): TGTGCCAGCAGTTGGAACGGCAATGAGCAGTTCTTC. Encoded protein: CASSWNGNEQFF.

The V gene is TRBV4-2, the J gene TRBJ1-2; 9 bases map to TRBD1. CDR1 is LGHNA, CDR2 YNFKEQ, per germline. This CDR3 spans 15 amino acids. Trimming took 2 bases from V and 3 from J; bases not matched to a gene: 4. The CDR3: CASSQTGGFDYGYTF. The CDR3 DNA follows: TGTGCCAGCAGCCAAACAGGGGGCTTTGACTATGGCTACACCTTC.

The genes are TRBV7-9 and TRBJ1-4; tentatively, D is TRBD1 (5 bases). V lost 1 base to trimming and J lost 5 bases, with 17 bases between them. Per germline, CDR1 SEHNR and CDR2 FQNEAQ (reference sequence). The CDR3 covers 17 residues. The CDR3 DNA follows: TGTGCCAGCAGCTTAGTTAGCCTCCGGGACTTAAATGAAAAACTGTTTTTT. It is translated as CASSLVSLRDLNEKLFF. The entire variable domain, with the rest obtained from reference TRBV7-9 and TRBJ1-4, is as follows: DTGVSQNPRHKITKRGQNVTFRCDPISEHNRLYWYRQTLGQGPEFLTYFQNEAQLEKSRLLSDRFSAERPKGSFSTLEIQRTEQGDSAMYLCASSLVSLRDLNEKLFFGSGTQLSVL.

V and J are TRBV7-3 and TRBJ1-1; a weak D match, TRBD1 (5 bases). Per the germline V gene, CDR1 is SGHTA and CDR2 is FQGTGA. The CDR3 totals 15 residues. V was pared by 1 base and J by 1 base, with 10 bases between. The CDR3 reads CASSLIRGSNTEAFF. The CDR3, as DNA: TGTGCCAGCAGCTTAATTAGGGGATCGAACACTGAAGCTTTCTTT.

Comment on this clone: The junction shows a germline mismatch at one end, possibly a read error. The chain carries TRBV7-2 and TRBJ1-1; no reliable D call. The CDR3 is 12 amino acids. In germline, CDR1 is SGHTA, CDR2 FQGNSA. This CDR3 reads CASSVAGSRAFF. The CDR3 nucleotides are TGTGCCAGCAGCGTAGCCGGGTCCCGAGCTTTCTTT. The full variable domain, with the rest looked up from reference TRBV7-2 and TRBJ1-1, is GAGVSQSPSNKVTEKGKDVELRCDPISGHTALYWYRQSLGQGLEFLIYFQGNSAPDKSGLPSDRFSAERTGGSVSTLTIQRTQQEDSAVYLCASSVAGSRAFFGQGTRLTVV.

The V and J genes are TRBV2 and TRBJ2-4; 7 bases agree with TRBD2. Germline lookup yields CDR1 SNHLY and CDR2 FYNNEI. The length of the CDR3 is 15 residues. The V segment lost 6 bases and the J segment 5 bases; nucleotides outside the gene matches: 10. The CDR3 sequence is CASRFEQAGENIQYF. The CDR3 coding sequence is TGTGCCAGCAGGTTTGAACAGGCGGGGGAAAACATTCAGTACTTC.

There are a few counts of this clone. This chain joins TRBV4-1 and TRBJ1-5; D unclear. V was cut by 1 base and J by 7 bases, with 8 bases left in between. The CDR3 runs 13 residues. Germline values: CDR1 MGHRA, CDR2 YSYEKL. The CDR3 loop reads CASSQVARQPQHF. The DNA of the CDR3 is TGCGCCAGCAGCCAAGTTGCAAGGCAGCCCCAGCATTTT.

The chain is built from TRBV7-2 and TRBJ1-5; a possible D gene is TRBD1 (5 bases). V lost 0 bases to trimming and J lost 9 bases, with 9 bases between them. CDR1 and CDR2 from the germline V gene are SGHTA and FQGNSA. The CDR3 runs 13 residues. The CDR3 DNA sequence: TGTGCCAGCAGCTTAGCGAGTCAGGGGCCCCAGCATTTT. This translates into CASSLASQGPQHF. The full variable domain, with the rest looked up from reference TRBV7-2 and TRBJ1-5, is GAGVSQSPSNKVTEKGKDVELRCDPISGHTALYWYRQSLGQGLEFLIYFQGNSAPDKSGLPSDRFSAERTGGSVSTLTIQRTQQEDSAVYLCASSLASQGPQHFGDGTRLSIL.

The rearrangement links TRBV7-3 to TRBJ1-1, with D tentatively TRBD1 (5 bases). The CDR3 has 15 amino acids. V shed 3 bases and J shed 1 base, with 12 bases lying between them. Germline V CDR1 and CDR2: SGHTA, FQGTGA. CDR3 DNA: TGTGCCAGCAGCTTCCGCCCCGGGGGGAACACTGAAGCTTTCTTT. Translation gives CASSFRPGGNTEAFF.